The 30 T cell receptor beta chains listed next were all sequenced from one sample in a study of T cell responses to AZD1222 COVID-19 vaccine. Sequenced by immunoSEQ multiplex PCR; TCRdb stores in-frame clones only, minus some. Of about 130,000 clones detected, roughly 87% appear once; the ten largest clones hold around 1.6%. The sample was peripheral blood, taken on day 0 of AZD1222 vaccination. The source of these receptors is an adult in good health.

V is TRBV27 and J is TRBJ1-5; D unresolved. The ends were cut back, 1 base at V and 6 bases at J, with 4 bases in the middle. The CDR3 runs to 12 residues. Germline values: CDR1 MNHEY, CDR2 SMNVEV (reference sequence). The CDR3 DNA follows: TGTGCCAGCAGTTTATTGGGTCAGCCCCAGCATTTT. It specifies CASSLLGQPQHF.

The J gene is TRBJ2-5, the V gene TRBV19; D might be TRBD1 or TRBD2, each matching 8 bases. Trimming removed 4 bases from V and 4 bases from J, with 19 bases in between. Per the germline V gene, CDR1 is LNHDA and CDR2 is SQIVND (reference sequence). The CDR3 runs to 16 residues. The CDR3 loop reads CASSTGGTGTRETQYF. The CDR3 nucleotides are TGTGCCAGTAGTACGGGGGGGACAGGAACGAGAGAGACCCAGTACTTC.

This chain uses TRBV5-6 with TRBJ2-5; 7 nucleotides agree with TRBD2. The CDR3 is made up of 16 amino acids. V dropped 1 base and J dropped 5; count of bases not matched to a gene: 11. Germline CDR1 reads SGHDT; CDR2 reads YYEEEE. The CDR3 protein is CASSLWFAGVGETQYF. For the CDR3, the DNA is TGTGCCAGCAGCTTGTGGTTTGCGGGGGTAGGGGAGACCCAGTACTTC.

This rearrangement joins TRBV28 to TRBJ1-6, with D hard to call. V lost 8 bases to trimming and J lost 0 bases, with 11 bases between them. Germline V gene lookup returns CDR1 MDHEN and CDR2 SYDVKM. This CDR3 contains 15 residues. For the CDR3, the DNA is TGTGCCAGCCTCCTGCCGGGCTCCTATAATTCACCCCTCCACTTT. It encodes CASLLPGSYNSPLHF.

V usage is TRBV6-5 and J usage is TRBJ2-7; TRBD1 might be the D (6 bases). V was cut by 6 bases and J by 2 bases, with 8 bases left in between. The germline V gene has CDR1 MNHEY and CDR2 SVGAGI. CDR3 length equals 12 residues. The CDR3 loop is CASSNRAYEQYF. The CDR3 DNA reads as TGTGCCAGCAGCAACAGGGCCTACGAGCAGTACTTC.

This chain uses TRBV7-9 with TRBJ1-5; D not resolved. Germline values: CDR1 SEHNR, CDR2 FQNEAQ (reference sequence). V gave up 5 bases and J gave up 0 bases, with 14 bases separating them. The CDR3 sequence is 16 residues long. DNA of the CDR3: TGTGCCAGCAGCCCCACGGGAGGTTCTAGCAATCAGCCCCAGCATTTT. Amino acid sequence: CASSPTGGSSNQPQHF.

This chain joins TRBV7-3 and TRBJ2-7; 11 nucleotides agree with TRBD1. Germline V CDR1 and CDR2: SGHTA, FQGTGA. J lost 3 bases, V lost 4 bases, and 5 bases had no gene match. The CDR3 extends over 15 amino acids. CDR3 sequence (DNA): TGTGCCAGCAGCTCCCGGGACAGGGGGTTCTACGAGCAGTACTTC. Translating gives CASSSRDRGFYEQYF.

This clone has more than one count but fewer than ten. The chain employs TRBV2 and TRBJ1-2, with 8 positions matching TRBD1. This CDR3 contains 13 residues. J lost 1 base, V lost 7 bases, and 2 bases had no gene match. CDR1 SNHLY and CDR2 FYNNEI come from the germline V gene. The CDR3 DNA reads TGTGCCAGCAAGGGACAGGATAACTATGGCTACACCTTC. This gives the protein CASKGQDNYGYTF.

The chain joins TRBV5-1 to TRBJ2-2; 9 bases agree with TRBD2. V dropped 1 base and J dropped 5; count of bases not matched to a gene: 12. This CDR3 is 18 amino acids long. Germline V lookup: CDR1 SGHRS, CDR2 YFSETQ. CDR3 DNA: TGCGCCAGCAGCTTGAGACTCGCGGGGGGGCCGGGGACCGGGGAGCTGTTTTTT. Encoded protein: CASSLRLAGGPGTGELFF.

V is TRBV5-6 and J is TRBJ1-1, with D unclear. V gave up 3 bases and J gave up 4 bases, with 10 bases separating them. Germline values: CDR1 SGHDT, CDR2 YYEEEE. This CDR3 spans 13 amino acids. In nucleotides, the CDR3 is TGTGCCAGCAGCTCTTTAGTGGTCACTGAAGCTTTCTTT. This encodes CASSSLVVTEAFF.

The gene calls are TRBV28 and TRBJ1-5; D not resolved. Trimming pared 5 bases from V and 7 bases from J, leaving 12 bases between. From germline, CDR1 is MDHEN and CDR2 SYDVKM. This CDR3 contains 13 residues. CDR3 sequence: CASSRPGLQPQHF. DNA for the CDR3: TGTGCCAGCAGTCGACCAGGACTGCAGCCCCAGCATTTT.

The chain uses TRBV5-6 and TRBJ1-5, with TRBD1 matching 9 bases. Germline V gives CDR1 SGHDT, CDR2 YYEEEE. Trimming at V came to 4 bases and at J to 5 bases, leaving 7 bases not matched to a gene. The CDR3 has 15 amino acids. The CDR3, as DNA: TGTGCCAGCAGCCGAGGACAGGGGTGGGATCAGCCCCAGCATTTT. Translated, it gives CASSRGQGWDQPQHF.

The chain employs TRBV5-1 and TRBJ2-1; either TRBD1 or TRBD2 may fit D (7 bases each). The CDR3 covers 16 residues. CDR1 SGHRS and CDR2 YFSETQ come from the germline V gene. The V and J ends lost 6 bases and 0 bases respectively, with 16 bases between them. CDR3 protein: CASTVAGDSSYNEQFF. CDR3 nucleotides: TGCGCCAGCACAGTGGCGGGGGACAGCTCCTACAATGAGCAGTTCTTC.

The chain links TRBV6-5 to TRBJ1-1; 10 nucleotides align to TRBD1. The junction had 6 bases not matched to a gene; V was cut back by 4 bases and J by 4 bases. The CDR3 runs 15 residues. Germline values: CDR1 MNHEY, CDR2 SVGAGI. The CDR3 nucleotides are TGTGCCAGCAGTTCCCGGACAGGGGGTTTCACTGAAGCTTTCTTT. It codes for CASSSRTGGFTEAFF.

This chain joins TRBV2 and TRBJ2-3, with TRBD2 identical over 15 bases. V lost 5 bases and J lost 4; bases outside the gene matches: 10. The CDR3 loop spans 18 amino acids. Germline-derived CDR1 and CDR2 are SNHLY and FYNNEI. CDR3 sequence (DNA): TGTGCCAGCAGTTCCGGGACTAGCGGGGGGTACTCTGCAGATACGCAGTATTTT. It specifies CASSSGTSGGYSADTQYF.

The chain employs TRBV3-1 (or the pseudogene TRBV3-2) and TRBJ1-2; tentatively, D is TRBD1 (5 bases). Germline lookup yields CDR1 LGHDT and CDR2 YNNKEL (reference sequence). This CDR3 is 14 amino acids long. Trimming took 4 bases from V and 1 from J, leaving 10 bases between them. CDR3 sequence (DNA): TGTGCCAGCAGCCCCCGGGACGGTAACTATGGCTACACCTTC. This gives the protein CASSPRDGNYGYTF.

The genes are TRBV6-4 and TRBJ2-2; D possibly corresponds to TRBD1 (5 bases). CDR1 is MRHNA and CDR2 is SNTAGT in the germline V gene. V was pared by 5 bases and J by 3 bases, with 10 bases between. The CDR3 covers 14 residues. CDR3 sequence: CASSRQGDTGELFF. Written as DNA, the CDR3 is TGTGCCAGCAGTCGACAAGGGGACACCGGGGAGCTGTTTTTT.

This clone has a handful of counts. This sequence joins TRBV4-2 and TRBJ1-2, with TRBD1 matching 10 bases. Germline lookup yields CDR1 LGHNA and CDR2 YNFKEQ. Losses at the gene ends were 7 bases for V and 8 bases for J; bases not matched to a gene: 13. The CDR3 has 15 amino acids. The CDR3 loop is CASTRDRGSRGGYTF. DNA of the CDR3: TGTGCCAGCACCCGGGACAGGGGTTCACGGGGCGGCTACACCTTC.

Only a few counts were recorded for this clone. The V and J genes are TRBV5-1 and TRBJ1-1; D ambiguous. The V and J ends lost 9 bases and 4 bases respectively, with 10 bases between them. The CDR3 extends over 11 amino acids. CDR1 is SGHRS and CDR2 is YFSETQ in the germline V gene. The CDR3 DNA sequence: TGCGCCACCACGGAGGGCACTGAAGCTTTCTTT. Protein product: CATTEGTEAFF.

The V call is TRBV12-3 or TRBV12-4, the J call TRBJ1-1; D not resolved. V was cut by 1 base and J by 5 bases, with 8 bases left in between. The CDR3 is made up of 13 amino acids. The CDR3 spells CASSLGPGTEAFF. CDR3 bases: TGTGCCAGCAGTTTAGGTCCGGGGACTGAAGCTTTCTTT.

V and J are TRBV7-9 and TRBJ1-2; a possible D gene is TRBD1 (6 bases). Germline CDR1 is SEHNR and CDR2 is FQNEAQ (reference sequence). V was pared by 4 bases and J by 4 bases, with 19 bases between. The CDR3 extends over 16 amino acids. This CDR3 reads CASSSWTARNPYGYTF. CDR3 DNA sequence: TGTGCCAGCAGCTCATGGACAGCCCGGAATCCCTATGGCTACACCTTC.

V usage is TRBV28 and J usage is TRBJ2-7; 8 positions match TRBD1. CDR1 and CDR2 (germline): MDHEN, SYDVKM. CDR3 size: 16 residues. Unmatched junction bases numbered 12, after V lost 3 bases and J lost 5 bases. The CDR3 here is CASSFPAPRGLDEQYF. The CDR3 DNA reads TGTGCCAGCAGTTTCCCTGCTCCCAGGGGGCTCGACGAGCAGTACTTC.

This clone appeared a few times. The chain joins TRBV7-9 to TRBJ2-7, with TRBD1 identical over 7 bases. The CDR3 consists of 16 residues. The J segment lost 3 bases and the V segment lost 3 bases, leaving 11 bases of the junction unmatched. Looked up from germline, CDR1 is SEHNR and CDR2 is FQNEAQ (reference sequence). The CDR3: CASSFLGGAAHYEQYF. For the CDR3, the DNA is TGTGCCAGCAGCTTCCTAGGGGGCGCCGCCCACTACGAGCAGTACTTC.

The rearrangement uses TRBV9 and TRBJ2-7; the match to TRBD1 covers 7 bases. The V gene end was trimmed by 3 bases and the J gene end by 2 bases; junction bases not matched to a gene: 5. The germline gives CDR1 SGDLS, CDR2 YYNGEE. There are 14 residues in the CDR3. CDR3 nucleotides: TGTGCCAGCAGCGCTCAGGGGGTTACCTACGAGCAGTACTTC. As protein: CASSAQGVTYEQYF. Drawing the rest from reference TRBV9 and TRBJ2-7, the complete variable domain is DSGVTQTPKHLITATGQRVTLRCSPRSGDLSVYWYQQSLDQGLQFLIQYYNGEERAKGNILERFSAQQFPDLHSELNLSSLELGDSALYFCASSAQGVTYEQYFGPGTRLTVT.

The chain is built from TRBV9 and TRBJ1-2; D gene unclear. CDR1 and CDR2 from the germline V gene are SGDLS and YYNGEE. V was clipped by 0 bases and J by 4 bases, with 28 bases between them. There are 20 residues in the CDR3. DNA of the CDR3: TGTGCCAGCAGCGTAGGAGCTCTCTCGGCACTCTCCCTGCGGGGCTATGGCTACACCTTC. It codes for CASSVGALSALSLRGYGYTF.

CDR3 sequence (DNA): TGTGCCAGCTCACCGGATATGGACTATGGCTACACCTTC. Amino acid sequence: CASSPDMDYGYTF. This chain links TRBV18 with TRBJ1-2; D unclear. The CDR3 spans 13 residues. Germline-derived CDR1 and CDR2 are KGHSH and LQKENI. V lost 3 bases, J lost 3 bases, and 8 bases lay in between.

The chain employs TRBV7-6 and TRBJ2-1; D ambiguous. This CDR3 spans 14 amino acids. The germline V and J ends were trimmed by 1 base and 3 bases, with 7 bases remaining between them. The germline CDR1 and CDR2 sequences are SGHVS and FNYEAQ. CDR3 nucleotide sequence: TGTGCCAGCAGCTTAGAGACGGTCTACAATGAGCAGTTCTTC. It translates to CASSLETVYNEQFF.

The chain links TRBV5-8 to TRBJ2-1; 9 positions agree with TRBD1. There are 15 residues in the CDR3. CDR1 is SGHTS and CDR2 is YDEGEE in the germline V gene. With V trimmed by 0 bases and J by 8 bases, 6 bases remained unmatched. The DNA for the CDR3 is TGTGCCAGCAGCTTGGGTGGACAGGGGAGGTATGAGCAGTTCTTC. It specifies CASSLGGQGRYEQFF.

The chain employs TRBV2 and TRBJ2-3; TRBD1 or TRBD2 may be the D gene (5 bases each). This CDR3 is 14 amino acids long. Germline V gives CDR1 SNHLY, CDR2 FYNNEI. V lost 6 bases and J 10 bases, leaving 20 bases between the germline ends. CDR3 residues: CASRGDLTRGAQYF. The CDR3 DNA sequence: TGTGCCAGCAGGGGGGACCTCACCCGGGGTGCGCAGTATTTT. Full variable domain (remainder filled in from reference TRBV2 and TRBJ2-3): EPEVTQTPSHQVTQMGQEVILRCVPISNHLYFYWYRQILGQKVEFLVSFYNNEISEKSEIFDDQFSVERPDGSNFTLKIRSTKLEDSAMYFCASRGDLTRGAQYFGPGTRLTVL.

The V gene is TRBV2, the J gene TRBJ2-2, with D perhaps TRBD2 (5 bases). V was pared by 9 bases and J by 7 bases, with 18 bases between. This CDR3 has 14 amino acids. Germline V gene lookup returns CDR1 SNHLY and CDR2 FYNNEI. The CDR3 region has the DNA TGTGCCAGTCGGGCCAACGGGGTTGGCGGGGAGCTGTTTTTT. It yields the protein CASRANGVGGELFF.